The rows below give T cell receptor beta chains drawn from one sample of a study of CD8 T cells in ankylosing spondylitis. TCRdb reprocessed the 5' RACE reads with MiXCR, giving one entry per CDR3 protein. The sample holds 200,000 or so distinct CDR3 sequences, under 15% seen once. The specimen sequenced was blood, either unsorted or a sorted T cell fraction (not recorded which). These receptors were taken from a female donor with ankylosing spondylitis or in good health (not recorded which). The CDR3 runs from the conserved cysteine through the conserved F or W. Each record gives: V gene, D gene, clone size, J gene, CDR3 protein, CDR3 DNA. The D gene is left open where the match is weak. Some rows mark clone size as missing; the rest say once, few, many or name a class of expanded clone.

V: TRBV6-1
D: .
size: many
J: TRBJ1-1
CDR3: CASKPQGMNTEAFF
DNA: TGTGCCAGCAAACCCCAGGGAATGAACACTGAAGCTTTCTTT

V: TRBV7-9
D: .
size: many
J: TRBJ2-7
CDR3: CASSPPGTYEQYF
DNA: TGTGCCAGCAGCCCTCCGGGGACCTACGAGCAGTACTTC

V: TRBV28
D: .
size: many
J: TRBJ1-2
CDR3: CASSLLAGANYGYTF
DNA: TGTGCCAGCAGTTTATTAGCCGGGGCTAACTATGGCTACACCTTC

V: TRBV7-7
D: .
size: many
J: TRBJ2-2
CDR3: CASSLEVVPAELFF
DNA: TGTGCTAGCAGCTTAGAAGTCGTGCCGGCGGAGCTGTTTTTT

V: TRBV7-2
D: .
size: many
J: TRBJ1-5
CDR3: CASSLESGYSNQPQHF
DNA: TGTGCCAGCAGCTTAGAAAGCGGATATAGCAATCAGCCCCAGCATTTT

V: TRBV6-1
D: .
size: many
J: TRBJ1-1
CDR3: CASAGPANTEAFF
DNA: TGTGCCTCCGCCGGGCCGGCGAACACTGAAGCTTTCTTT

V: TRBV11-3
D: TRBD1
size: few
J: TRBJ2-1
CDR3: CASSLGGWGTGDNEQFF
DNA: TGTGCCAGCAGCTTAGGGGGATGGGGGACAGGGGACAATGAGCAGTTCTTC

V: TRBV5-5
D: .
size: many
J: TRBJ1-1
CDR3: CASSWNVNTEAFF
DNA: TGTGCCAGCAGCTGGAACGTGAACACTGAAGCTTTCTTT

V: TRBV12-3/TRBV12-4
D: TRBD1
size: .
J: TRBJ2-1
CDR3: CASRPGTGLSEQFF
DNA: TGTGCCAGCAGGCCCGGGACAGGGCTGTCCGAGCAGTTCTTC

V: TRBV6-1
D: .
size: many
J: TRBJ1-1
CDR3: CASRVQGGGVNTEAFF
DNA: TGTGCCAGCAGAGTACAGGGAGGAGGGGTGAACACTGAAGCTTTCTTT

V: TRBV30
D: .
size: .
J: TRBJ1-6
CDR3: CAWTRQAPGPRSYNSPLHF
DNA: TGTGCCTGGACCCGACAGGCACCAGGGCCCCGCTCCTATAATTCACCCCTCCACTTT

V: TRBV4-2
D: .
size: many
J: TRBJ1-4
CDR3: CASSQESQSNEKLFF
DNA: TGTGCCAGCAGCCAAGAATCCCAGAGTAATGAAAAACTGTTTTTT

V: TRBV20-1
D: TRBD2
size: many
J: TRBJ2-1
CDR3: CSATLAEYNEQFF
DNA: TGCAGTGCGACCCTAGCGGAGTACAATGAGCAGTTCTTC